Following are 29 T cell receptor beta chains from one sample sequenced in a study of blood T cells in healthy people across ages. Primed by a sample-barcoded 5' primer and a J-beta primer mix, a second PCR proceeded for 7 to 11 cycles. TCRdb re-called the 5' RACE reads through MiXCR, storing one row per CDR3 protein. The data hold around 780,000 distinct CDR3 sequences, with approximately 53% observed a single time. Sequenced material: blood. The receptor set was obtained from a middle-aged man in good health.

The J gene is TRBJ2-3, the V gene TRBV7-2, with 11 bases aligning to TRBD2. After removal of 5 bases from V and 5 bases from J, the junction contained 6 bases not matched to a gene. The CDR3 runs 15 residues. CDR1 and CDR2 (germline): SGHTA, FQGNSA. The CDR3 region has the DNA TGTGCCAGCAGCCAAACAACTAGCGGGGGAGATACGCAGTATTTT. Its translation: CASSQTTSGGDTQYF.

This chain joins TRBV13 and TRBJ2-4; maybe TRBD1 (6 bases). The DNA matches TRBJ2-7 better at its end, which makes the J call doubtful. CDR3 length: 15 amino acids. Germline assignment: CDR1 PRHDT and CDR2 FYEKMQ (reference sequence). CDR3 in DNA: TGTGCCAGCAGTCACCCGAGACAGGACACCTACGAGCAGTACTTC. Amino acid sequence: CASSHPRQDTYEQYF.

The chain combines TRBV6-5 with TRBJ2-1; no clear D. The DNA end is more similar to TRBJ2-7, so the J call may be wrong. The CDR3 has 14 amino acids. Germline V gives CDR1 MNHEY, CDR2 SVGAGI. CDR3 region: CASSYRVQAGEQYF. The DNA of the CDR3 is TGTGCCAGCAGTTACCGAGTCCAGGCCGGCGAGCAGTACTTC.

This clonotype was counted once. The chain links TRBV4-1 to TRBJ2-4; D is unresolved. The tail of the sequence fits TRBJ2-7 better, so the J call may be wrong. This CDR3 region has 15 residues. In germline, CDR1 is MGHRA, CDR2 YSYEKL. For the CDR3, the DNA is TGCGCCAGCAGCCAACCCCACGCAAATACCTACGAGCAGTACTTC. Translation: CASSQPHANTYEQYF.

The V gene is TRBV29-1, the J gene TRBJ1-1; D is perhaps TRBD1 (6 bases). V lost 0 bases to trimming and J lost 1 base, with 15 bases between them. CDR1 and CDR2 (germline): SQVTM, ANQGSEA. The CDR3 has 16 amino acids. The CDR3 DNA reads TGCAGCGTTGAAGACTCCGGGGGCCCAACGAACACTGAAGCTTTCTTT. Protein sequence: CSVEDSGGPTNTEAFF.

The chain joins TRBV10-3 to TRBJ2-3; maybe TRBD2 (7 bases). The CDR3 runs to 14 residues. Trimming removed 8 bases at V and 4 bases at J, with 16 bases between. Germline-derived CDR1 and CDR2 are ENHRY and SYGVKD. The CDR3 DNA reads TGTGCCATCTTGGGGGGGCAACGGGCAGATACGCAGTATTTT. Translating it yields CAILGGQRADTQYF.

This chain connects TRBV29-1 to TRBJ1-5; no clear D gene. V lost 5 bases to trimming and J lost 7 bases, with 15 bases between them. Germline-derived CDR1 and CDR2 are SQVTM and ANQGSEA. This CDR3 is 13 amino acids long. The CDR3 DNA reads TGCAGCGTTCTGGACCCGAAAGGACAGCCCCAGCATTTT. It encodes CSVLDPKGQPQHF.

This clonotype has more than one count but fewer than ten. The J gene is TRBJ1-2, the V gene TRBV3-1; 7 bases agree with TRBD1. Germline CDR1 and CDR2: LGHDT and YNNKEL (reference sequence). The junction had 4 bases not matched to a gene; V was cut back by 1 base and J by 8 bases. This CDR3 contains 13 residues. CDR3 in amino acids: CASSQGQGIGYTF. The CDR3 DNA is TGTGCCAGCAGCCAAGGACAGGGTATCGGCTACACCTTC.

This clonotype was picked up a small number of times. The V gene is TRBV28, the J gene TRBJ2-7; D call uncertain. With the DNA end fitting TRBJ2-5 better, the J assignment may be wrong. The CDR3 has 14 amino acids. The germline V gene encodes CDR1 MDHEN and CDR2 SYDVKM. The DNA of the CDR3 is TGTGCCAGCAGTTCAGAGGCTAATGGTGAGACCCAGTACTTC. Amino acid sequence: CASSSEANGETQYF.

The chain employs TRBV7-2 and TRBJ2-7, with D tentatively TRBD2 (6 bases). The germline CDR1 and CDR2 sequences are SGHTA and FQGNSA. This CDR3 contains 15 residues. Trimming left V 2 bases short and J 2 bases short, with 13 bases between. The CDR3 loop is CASSLTSYFPYEQYF. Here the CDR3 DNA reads TGTGCCAGCAGCTTAACTAGCTACTTCCCCTACGAGCAGTACTTC.

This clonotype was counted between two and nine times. This chain's CDR3 is CSAREPTGAGEKLFF. The CDR3 nucleotides read TGCAGTGCTAGAGAGCCGACAGGGGCCGGTGAAAAACTGTTTTTT. The chain links TRBV20-1 to TRBJ1-4, with TRBD1 matching over 8 bases. After removal of 0 bases from V and 7 bases from J, the junction contained 7 bases not matched to a gene. The CDR3 extends over 15 amino acids. Germline assignment: CDR1 DFQATT and CDR2 SNEGSKA (reference sequence).

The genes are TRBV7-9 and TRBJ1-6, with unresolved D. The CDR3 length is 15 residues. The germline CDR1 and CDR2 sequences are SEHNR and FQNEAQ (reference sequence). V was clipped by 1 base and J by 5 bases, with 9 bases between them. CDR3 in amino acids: CASSLVVGNNSPLHF. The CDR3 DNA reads TGTGCCAGCAGCTTAGTTGTGGGGAATAATTCACCCCTCCACTTT.

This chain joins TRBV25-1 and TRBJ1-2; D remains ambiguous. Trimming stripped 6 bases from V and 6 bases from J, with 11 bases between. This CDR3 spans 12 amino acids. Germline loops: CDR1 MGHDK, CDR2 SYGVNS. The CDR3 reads CASREPLNGYTF. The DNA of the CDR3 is TGTGCCAGCAGGGAACCACTAAATGGCTACACCTTC.

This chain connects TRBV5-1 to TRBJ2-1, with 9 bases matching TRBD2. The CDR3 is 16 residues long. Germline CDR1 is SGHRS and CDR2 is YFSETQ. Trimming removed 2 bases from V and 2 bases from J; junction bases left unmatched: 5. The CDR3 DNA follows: TGCGCCAGCAGCTTCGGCGGGAGGGCAGCCTACAATGAGCAGTTCTTC. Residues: CASSFGGRAAYNEQFF.

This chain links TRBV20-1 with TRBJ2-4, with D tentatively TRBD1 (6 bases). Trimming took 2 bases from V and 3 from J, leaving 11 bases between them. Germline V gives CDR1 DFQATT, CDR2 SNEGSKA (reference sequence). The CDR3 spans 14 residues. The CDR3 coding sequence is TGCAGTGCTAGACAGACAGGAGTCAAAAACATTCAGTACTTC. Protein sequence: CSARQTGVKNIQYF.

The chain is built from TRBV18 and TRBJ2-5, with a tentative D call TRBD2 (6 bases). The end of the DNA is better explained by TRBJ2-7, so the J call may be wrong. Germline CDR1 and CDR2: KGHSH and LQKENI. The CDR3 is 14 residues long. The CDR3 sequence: CASSPERGGREQYF. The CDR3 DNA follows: TGTGCCAGCTCACCGGAAAGGGGAGGCCGCGAGCAGTACTTC.

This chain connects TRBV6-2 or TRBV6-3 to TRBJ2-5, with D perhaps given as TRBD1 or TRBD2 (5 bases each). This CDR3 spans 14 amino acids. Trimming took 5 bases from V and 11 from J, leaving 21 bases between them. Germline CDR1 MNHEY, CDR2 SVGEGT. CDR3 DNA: TGTGCCAGCAGTAGAGGGGATACTTCCAATGAGCAGTACTTC. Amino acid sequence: CASSRGDTSNEQYF.

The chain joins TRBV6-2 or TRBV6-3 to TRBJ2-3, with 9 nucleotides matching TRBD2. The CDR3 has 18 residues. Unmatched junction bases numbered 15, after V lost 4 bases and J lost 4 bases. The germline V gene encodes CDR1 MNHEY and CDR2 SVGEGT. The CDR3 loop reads CASSLRSSGTGQADTQYF. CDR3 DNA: TGTGCCAGCAGTTTGAGGTCTAGCGGGACCGGCCAGGCAGATACGCAGTATTTT.

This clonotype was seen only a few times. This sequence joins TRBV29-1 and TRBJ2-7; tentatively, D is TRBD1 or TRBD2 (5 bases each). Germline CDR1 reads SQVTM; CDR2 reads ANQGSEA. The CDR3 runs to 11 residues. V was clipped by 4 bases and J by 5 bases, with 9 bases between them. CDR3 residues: CSVGDGDEQYF. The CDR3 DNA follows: TGCAGCGTTGGGGACGGAGACGAGCAGTACTTC.

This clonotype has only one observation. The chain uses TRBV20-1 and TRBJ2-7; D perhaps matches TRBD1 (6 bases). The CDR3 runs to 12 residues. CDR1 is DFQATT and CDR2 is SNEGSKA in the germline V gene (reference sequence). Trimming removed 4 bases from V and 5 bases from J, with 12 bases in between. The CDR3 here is CSAIRGSDEQYF. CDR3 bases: TGCAGTGCTATCAGGGGTTCCGACGAGCAGTACTTC.

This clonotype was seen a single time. CDR3 sequence: CASSSDGTGYQPQHF. The CDR3 coding sequence is TGTGCCAGCAGTTCCGACGGGACAGGGTATCAGCCCCAGCATTTT. The chain employs TRBV28 and TRBJ1-5; 9 bases fit TRBD1. After removal of 4 bases from V and 5 bases from J, the junction contained 6 bases not matched to a gene. The CDR3 has 15 amino acids. CDR1 is MDHEN and CDR2 is SYDVKM in the germline V gene.

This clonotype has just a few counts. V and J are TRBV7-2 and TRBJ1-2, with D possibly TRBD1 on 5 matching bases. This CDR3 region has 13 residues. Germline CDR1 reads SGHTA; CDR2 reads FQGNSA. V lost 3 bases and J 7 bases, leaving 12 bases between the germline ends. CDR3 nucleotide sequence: TGTGCCAGCAGCTTGGGACGGGGTGGTGGCTACACCTTC. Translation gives CASSLGRGGGYTF.

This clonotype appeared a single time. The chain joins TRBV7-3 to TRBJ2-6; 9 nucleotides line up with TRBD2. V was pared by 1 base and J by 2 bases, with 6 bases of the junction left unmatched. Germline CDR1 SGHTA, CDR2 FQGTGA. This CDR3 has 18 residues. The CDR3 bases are TGTGCCAGCAGCTTAAAGGCTAGCGGGGAAGCTGGGGCCAACGTCCTGACTTTC. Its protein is CASSLKASGEAGANVLTF.

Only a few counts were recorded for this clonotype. The CDR3 nucleotides are TGCAGTGGGGGAGAACCCGGCACAGATACGCAGTATTTT. Protein product: CSGGEPGTDTQYF. The gene calls are TRBV20-1 and TRBJ2-3; maybe TRBD2 (5 bases). The CDR3 is 13 residues long. The germline CDR1 and CDR2 sequences are DFQATT and SNEGSKA (reference sequence). With 7 bases removed from V and 1 base from J, the gap between germline ends came to 12 bases.

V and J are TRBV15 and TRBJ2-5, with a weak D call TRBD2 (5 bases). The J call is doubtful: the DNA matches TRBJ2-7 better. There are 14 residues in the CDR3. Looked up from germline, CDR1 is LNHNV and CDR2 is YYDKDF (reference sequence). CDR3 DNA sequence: TGTGCCACCAGTAGACGGACGGGGACCTACGAGCAGTACTTC. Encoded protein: CATSRRTGTYEQYF.

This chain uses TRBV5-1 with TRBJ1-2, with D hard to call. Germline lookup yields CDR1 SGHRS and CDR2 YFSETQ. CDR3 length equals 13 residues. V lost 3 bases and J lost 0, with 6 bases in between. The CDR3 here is CASSCGSNYGYTF. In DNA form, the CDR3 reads TGCGCCAGCAGCTGCGGGTCTAACTATGGCTACACCTTC. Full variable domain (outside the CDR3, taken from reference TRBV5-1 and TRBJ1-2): KAGVTQTPRYLIKTRGQQVTLSCSPISGHRSVSWYQQTPGQGLQFLFEYFSETQRNKGNFPGRFSGRQFSNSRSEMNVSTLELGDSALYLCASSCGSNYGYTFGSGTRLTVV.

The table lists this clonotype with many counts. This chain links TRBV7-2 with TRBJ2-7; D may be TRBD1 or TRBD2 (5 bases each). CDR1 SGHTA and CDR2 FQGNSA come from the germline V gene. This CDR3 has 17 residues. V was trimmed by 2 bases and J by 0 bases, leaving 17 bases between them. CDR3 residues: CASSLSGGRHRSYEQYF. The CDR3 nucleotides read TGTGCCAGCAGCTTAAGTGGGGGACGGCATCGCTCCTACGAGCAGTACTTC.

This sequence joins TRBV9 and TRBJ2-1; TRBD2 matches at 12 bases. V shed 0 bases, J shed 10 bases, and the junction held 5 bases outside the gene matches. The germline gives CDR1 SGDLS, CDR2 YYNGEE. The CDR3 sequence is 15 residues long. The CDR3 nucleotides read TGTGCCAGCAGCGTAGTACTAGCGGGGGGAGGAGAGCAGTTCTTC. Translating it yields CASSVVLAGGGEQFF.

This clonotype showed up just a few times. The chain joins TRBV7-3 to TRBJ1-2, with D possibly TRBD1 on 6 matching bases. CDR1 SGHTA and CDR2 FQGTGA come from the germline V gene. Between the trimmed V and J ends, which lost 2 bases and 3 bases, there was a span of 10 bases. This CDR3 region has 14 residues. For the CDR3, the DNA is TGTGCCAGCAGCTTAGCCGGGGGCGACTATGGCTACACCTTC. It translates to CASSLAGGDYGYTF.